Here is one T cell receptor beta chain with its context. CD4+CD45RO+CD25- cells were isolated as memory CD4+ T cells. Between the trimmed V and J ends, which lost 1 base and 3 bases, there was a span of 14 bases. CDR1 is MNHEY and CDR2 is SMNVEV in the germline V gene (reference sequence). CDR3 length: 16 residues. A single record per CDR3 protein comes from TCRdb applying MiXCR to the 5' RACE reads. The sample lists tens of thousands of distinct CDR3 sequences; roughly a quarter were seen once. Source material: memory CD4+ T cells sorted from blood. Indicated subset: memory CD4+ T cells, CD4+CD45RO+CD25-. This chain joins TRBV27 and TRBJ2-3, with D possibly TRBD1 on 6 matching bases. The sequence derives from a female donor with breast cancer. CDR3 DNA: TGTGCCAGCAGTTTATTTCCGGGACAACTGACAGATACGCAGTATTTT. This encodes CASSLFPGQLTDTQYF.